This T cell receptor beta chain was sequenced for a study of type 1 regulatory T cells. Study as a whole: An in vitro protocol generated T-allo10, a Tr1-enriched, alloantigen-specific CD4 T cell product.

This clonotype has more than one count but fewer than ten. As yet, its antigen is unknown. Whole-study findings and limits: Type 1 regulatory T cells had a more restricted TCR repertoire than non-type 1 regulatory T cells.

MiXCR, run by TCRdb on the reads, gives a single entry per CDR3 protein. The repertoire holds roughly 40,000 distinct CDR3 sequences, with 12% as singletons. Trimming shortened V by 3 bases and J by 6 bases, and 12 bases separated the two germline ends. In germline, CDR1 is GTSNPN, CDR2 SVGIG (reference sequence). This CDR3 has 12 amino acids. The sequenced sample consisted of cultured non-Tr1 T cells, either the whole culture or a sorted T cell fraction (not recorded which). The chain links TRBV30 to TRBJ2-7, with D perhaps being TRBD1 or TRBD2 (5 bases each). The sequence was collected from a human donor in good health. For the CDR3, the DNA is TGTGCCTGGAGAGATTTTGGGGGCGAGCAGTACTTC. Protein sequence: CAWRDFGGEQYF.